The clone carrying this T cell receptor (beta chain) was observed at least ten times. This sample includes further DNA sequences coding for the same CDR3. This sample is drawn from a study of shared clonotypes between healthy human individuals. Free of recent acute infections or vaccinations, the donors were healthy HIV-negative adults. About 90 million PBMCs were counted before genomic DNA extraction. V gave up 0 bases and J gave up 7 bases; unmatched junction bases: 6. The CDR3 loop spans 15 amino acids. Germline CDR1 and CDR2: SGDLS and YYNGEE. Template amounts of roughly 300 ng DNA, some 30,000 T cell genomes, were employed in unsorted PBMC replicate PCRs. The sequenced material, unsorted PBMC DNA, was run on ten immunoSEQ deep assay plates. Measured with immunoSEQ multiplex PCR; TCRdb has only the in-frame clones, and not every one. The sample contains some 92,000 clones, roughly 45% of which appear only once.

The origin of this receptor is a woman aged 40-49 years in good health. Some clones in this sample may be carry-over from other donors' samples. The sample taken for sequencing was PBMCs. The V call is TRBV9, the J call TRBJ2-1; 8 bases align to TRBD2. The CDR3 protein is CASSVEGTRGNEQFF. CDR3 sequence (DNA): TGTGCCAGCAGCGTAGAGGGGACTAGAGGGAATGAGCAGTTCTTC.